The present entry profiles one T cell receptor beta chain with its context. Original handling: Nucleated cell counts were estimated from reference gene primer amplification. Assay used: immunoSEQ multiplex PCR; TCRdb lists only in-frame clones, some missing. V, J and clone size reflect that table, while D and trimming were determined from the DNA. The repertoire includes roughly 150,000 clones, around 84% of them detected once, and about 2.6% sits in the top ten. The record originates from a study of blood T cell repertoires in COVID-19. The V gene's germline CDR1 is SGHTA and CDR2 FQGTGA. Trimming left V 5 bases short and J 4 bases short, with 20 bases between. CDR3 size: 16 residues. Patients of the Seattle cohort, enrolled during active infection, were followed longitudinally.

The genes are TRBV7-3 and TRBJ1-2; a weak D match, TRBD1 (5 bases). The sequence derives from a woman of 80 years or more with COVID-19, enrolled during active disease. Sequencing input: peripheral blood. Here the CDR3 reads CASSEQKGVAVYGYTF. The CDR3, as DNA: TGTGCCAGCAGCGAACAAAAAGGGGTAGCGGTCTATGGCTACACCTTC.